Shown below are 12 T cell receptor beta chains from a single sample sequenced in a study of blood T cell repertoires in COVID-19. The method was immunoSEQ multiplex PCR; TCRdb's version includes in-frame clones alone and lacks a portion of them. The sample contains tens of thousands of clones, about 80% of which appear only once. The sample comprised peripheral blood. The receptors derive from an elderly man with COVID-19, enrolled during active disease.

The V call is TRBV2, the J call TRBJ2-3; 7 nucleotides match TRBD1. The CDR3 is 17 residues long. V lost 0 bases to trimming and J lost 3 bases; unmatched junction nucleotides: 9. Germline V gives CDR1 SNHLY, CDR2 FYNNEI. CDR3 region: CASSEARAGGGTDTQYF. The CDR3 DNA reads as TGTGCCAGCAGTGAAGCGAGAGCAGGGGGTGGGACAGATACGCAGTATTTT.

The chain combines TRBV9 with TRBJ1-3; tentative D call: TRBD1 (5 bases). Germline CDR1 and CDR2: SGDLS and YYNGEE. Trimming stripped 1 base from V and 0 bases from J, with 11 bases between. The length of the CDR3 is 16 residues. The CDR3 loop reads CASSVKGANSGNTIYF. As DNA, the CDR3 is TGTGCCAGCAGCGTAAAAGGGGCCAACTCTGGAAACACCATATATTTT.

V and J are TRBV24-1 and TRBJ1-5; no reliable D call. Germline V gene data show CDR1 as KGHDR and CDR2 as SFDVKD. The CDR3 has 15 amino acids. V shed 4 bases and J shed 3 bases, with 12 bases lying between them. The DNA for the CDR3 is TGTGCCACCAGTGAAAACAGAGACACCAATCAGCCCCAGCATTTT. It specifies CATSENRDTNQPQHF.

CDR3 sequence reads: CATSDQGQALTYNEQFF. CDR3 bases: TGTGCCACCAGTGATCAAGGACAGGCCTTGACCTACAATGAGCAGTTCTTC. The rearrangement joins TRBV24-1 to TRBJ2-1; 7 bases line up with TRBD1. Trimming removed 3 bases from V and 2 bases from J; junction bases left unmatched: 9. The CDR3 extends over 17 amino acids. In germline, CDR1 is KGHDR, CDR2 SFDVKD.

The chain recombines TRBV28 with TRBJ1-2; 9 nucleotides agree with TRBD1. Germline values: CDR1 MDHEN, CDR2 SYDVKM. This CDR3 has 14 residues. Trimming removed 6 bases from V and 3 bases from J; junction bases left unmatched: 5. The CDR3 loop reads CASRSGQGDYGYTF. CDR3 nucleotide sequence: TGTGCCAGCAGGTCGGGACAGGGAGACTATGGCTACACCTTC.

To note about this clone: An end of the junction does not agree with germline; a read error may underlie this. The chain has TRBV5-1 and TRBJ2-3, with 15 nucleotides matching TRBD2. Germline V lookup: CDR1 SGHRS, CDR2 YFSETQ. The CDR3 is 16 amino acids. The DNA of the CDR3 is TGCGCCAGCAGCTTGAGGACTAGCGGGGGGGCAGAAACGCAGTATTTT. As protein: CASSLRTSGGAETQYF.

The chain has TRBV12-2 and TRBJ2-7; TRBD1 is taken as the D call from the table, unchecked against the DNA. TRBV12-2 is a known pseudogene. The CDR3 has 16 residues. In DNA, the CDR3 is TGTGCAAGTCGCTTAGGCCCTCCGGGACAGTCCTACGAGCAGTACTTC. Its protein product is CASRLGPPGQSYEQYF.

V gene TRBV27 combines with J gene TRBJ1-1; no reliable D call. Germline V CDR1 and CDR2: MNHEY, SMNVEV (reference sequence). The CDR3 runs 13 residues. Deletions cut 3 bases from V and 4 bases from J, with 9 bases between. The CDR3 is CASSFPGRTEAFF. For the CDR3, the DNA is TGTGCCAGCAGTTTCCCAGGCCGCACTGAAGCTTTCTTT.

The chain links TRBV30 to TRBJ1-6, with 7 bases aligning to TRBD1. Looked up from germline, CDR1 is GTSNPN and CDR2 is SVGIG (reference sequence). This CDR3 comprises 15 residues. With 4 bases clipped from V and 7 bases from J, the junction kept 10 bases outside the gene matches. The CDR3 DNA reads as TGTGCCTGGACCCCGCGTGGGACAGACAATTCACCCCTCCACTTT. Encoded protein: CAWTPRGTDNSPLHF.

The chain employs TRBV3-1 (or the pseudogene TRBV3-2) and TRBJ1-2; no clear D gene. The ends were cut back, 4 bases at V and 4 bases at J, with 13 bases in the middle. CDR1 is LGHDT and CDR2 is YNNKEL in the germline V gene (reference sequence). This CDR3 is 14 amino acids long. The CDR3 here is CASSPTQTSYGYTF. The CDR3 DNA follows: TGTGCCAGCAGCCCCACCCAAACCAGCTATGGCTACACCTTC.

The DNA for the CDR3 is TGTGCCAGCAGCGTAGGGGGGGGCCAAGGGAGGTCCACCTTC. Protein sequence: CASSVGGGQGRSTF. J is TRBJ1-2 and V is TRBV9; TRBD1 is a possible D gene (6 bases). CDR3 length equals 14 residues. Germline CDR1 and CDR2: SGDLS and YYNGEE. V was clipped by 0 bases and J by 13 bases, with 19 bases between them.

The chain combines TRBV27 with TRBJ2-5, with 8 bases matching TRBD1. Germline assignment: CDR1 MNHEY and CDR2 SMNVEV (reference sequence). The CDR3 totals 16 residues. Unmatched junction bases numbered 8, after V lost 5 bases and J lost 0 bases. The chain's CDR3 is CASSGPGQAYQETQYF. CDR3 DNA: TGTGCCAGCAGTGGACCGGGACAGGCCTACCAAGAGACCCAGTACTTC.